This is a list of T cell receptor beta chains from one sample in a study of blood T cells in healthy people across ages. TCRdb re-analysed the 5' RACE reads in MiXCR, keeping a single row per CDR3 protein. This sample has about 1.4 million distinct CDR3 sequences, with approximately 59% found just once. Sequenced input: blood. These TCRs come from a man between 18 and 29 years old in good health. Each CDR3 is given with its conserved first and last residue. D genes are given only for firm matches. Clone size is not always given. Where it is, it says once, few, many or a class for expanded clones.

TRBJ1-1 | TRBV29-1 | NA | NA | TGCGGCGTTGAGGAGGGGTTGTCTGAAGCTTTCTTT | CGVEEGLSEAFF
TRBJ2-2 | TRBV11-2 | NA | NA | TGTGCCAGCAGCTTAGAACCCCGACTAGCCGGGGAGCTGTTTTTT | CASSLEPRLAGELFF
TRBJ2-7 | TRBV6-2/TRBV6-3 | TRBD2 | few | TGTGCCAGCAGTCCATTAGCGGGGGCGTTCTACGAGCAGTACTTC | CASSPLAGAFYEQYF
TRBJ2-1 | TRBV28 | TRBD2 | once | TGTGCCAGCAGCCATGGACTAGCGTCACCTCCCAAATACAATGAGCAGTTCTTC | CASSHGLASPPKYNEQFF
TRBJ2-1 | TRBV15 | NA | NA | TGTGCCACCAGCAGAGCAAGGCGGATGGAGCAGTTCTTC | CATSRARRMEQFF
TRBJ1-4 | TRBV29-1 | TRBD1 | few | TGCAGCCTCAGGACAGGGGAAAAACTGTTTTTT | CSLRTGEKLFF
TRBJ2-3 | TRBV18 | NA | NA | TGTGCCAGCTCACCACTGGATTCAGATACGCAGTATTTT | CASSPLDSDTQYF
TRBJ2-7 | TRBV4-2 | NA | NA | TGTGCCAGCAGCCAAGGTTCGCGGGACAAAGAGCAGTACTTC | CASSQGSRDKEQYF
TRBJ2-7 | TRBV20-1 | TRBD2 | NA | TGCGGTGCTAGAGAACTAGCGGGGGACTCCTACAAGCAGTACTTC | CGARELAGDSYKQYF
TRBJ2-1 | TRBV27 | TRBD2 | NA | TGTGCCAGCAGTTTATCGCAGCGGGGGATATACAATGAGCAGTTCTTC | CASSLSQRGIYNEQFF
TRBJ2-3 | TRBV18 | NA | NA | TGTGCCAGCTCACTGTTTGAGAGCACAGATACGCAGTATTTT | CASSLFESTDTQYF
TRBJ2-3 | TRBV2 | NA | NA | TGTGCCAGCCCACGCGATGGGGCTTCAGATACGCAGTATTTT | CASPRDGASDTQYF
TRBJ2-7 | TRBV28 | NA | NA | TGTGCCAGCAGTTTACAGGGAGCCCCTTTTGACGAGCAGTACTTC | CASSLQGAPFDEQYF
TRBJ2-6 | TRBV11-2 | NA | few | TGTGCCAGCAGCTTTCGGGGGGCCTTTAAGTCTGGGGCCAACGTCCTGACTTTC | CASSFRGAFKSGANVLTF
TRBJ2-4 | TRBV2 | NA | once | TGTGCCAGCAGTTCATTTTATTCTAGAAGGAGGGGTCTAAACATTCAGTACTTC | CASSSFYSRRRGLNIQYF
TRBJ2-7 | TRBV18 | NA | NA | TGTGCCAGCTCGCCTCCCCGTGTCACCTACGAGCAGTACTTC | CASSPPRVTYEQYF
TRBJ2-7 | TRBV6-5 | NA | NA | TGTGCCAGCAGTTACTCTTATTCCGGGACCTACGAGCAGTACTTC | CASSYSYSGTYEQYF
TRBJ2-5 | TRBV9 | NA | few | TGTGCCAGCAGCGTCACCGGGATGGAGACCCAGTACTTC | CASSVTGMETQYF
TRBJ1-5 | TRBV6-1 | TRBD1 | NA | TGTGCCAGCAGTCTGGACAGGAACAATCAGCCCCAGCATTTT | CASSLDRNNQPQHF
TRBJ1-4 | TRBV27 | TRBD1 | NA | TGTGCCAGCCGACAGGGGGTATTAAACGAAAAACTGTTTTTT | CASRQGVLNEKLFF
TRBJ2-3 | TRBV5-8 | TRBD1 | NA | TGTGCCAGCAGCGTGGAGGGACAGGGATGGACAGATACGCAGTATTTT | CASSVEGQGWTDTQYF
TRBJ2-5 | TRBV5-6 | NA | NA | TGTGCCAGCAGCCGAAGGGACTTCCCGATAGGTGAGCAGTACTTC | CASSRRDFPIGEQYF
TRBJ2-7 | TRBV2 | TRBD2 | NA | TGTGCCAGCAGTGGAGTAGCGGGACGGCGGGAACCCTACGAGCAGTACTTC | CASSGVAGRREPYEQYF
TRBJ1-2 | TRBV11-2 | NA | NA | TGTGCCAGCATCACTGAGGAGAGTGGCTACACCTTC | CASITEESGYTF
TRBJ1-1 | TRBV11-1 | TRBD1 | NA | TGTGCCAGCAGCGGCGGCCTGGACAGGGTGACTGAAGCTTTCTTT | CASSGGLDRVTEAFF
TRBJ1-1 | TRBV7-9 | NA | NA | TGTGCCAGCAGCTTAGCAGGGGGGATGAACACTGAAGCTTTCTTT | CASSLAGGMNTEAFF
TRBJ2-1 | TRBV5-5 | NA | NA | TGTGCCAGCAGCTTCGGTCACACTTCGGTCAATGAGCAGTTCTTC | CASSFGHTSVNEQFF
TRBJ2-5 | TRBV20-1 | TRBD2 | NA | TGCAGTGCTAGGGTCTTTACCGGGACTAGCGGGAAAGGGGGCCAAGAGACCCAGTACTTC | CSARVFTGTSGKGGQETQYF
TRBJ2-1 | TRBV7-9 | NA | NA | TGTGCCAGCAGTGCACACCCCGGCAATGAGCAGTTCTTC | CASSAHPGNEQFF